This TCR beta chain is from a study of CD8 T cells in ankylosing spondylitis. Regarding the study as a whole: In synovial fluid and blood from reactive arthritis, some motif variants were previously reported. Blood of patients with ankylosing spondylitis appeared to be characterized by a TCR beta motif of eight highly homologous variants. Disease-linked clones were CD8+ and relatively rare in peripheral blood. Disease-linked clones reportedly showed significant enrichment in matched ankylosing spondylitis synovial fluid.

With molecular barcodes, quantitative 5'-RACE was used to make the TCR beta libraries. One entry per CDR3 protein, called by TCRdb with MiXCR from the 5' RACE reads. The sample has 390,000 or so distinct CDR3 sequences; around 22% are singletons. As regards this clonotype: Its antigen is not identified.

Germline V lookup: CDR1 SNHLY, CDR2 FYNNEI. Trimming removed 8 bases at V and 10 bases at J, with 15 bases between. This CDR3 contains 13 residues. Sequenced sample: blood, either unsorted or a sorted T cell fraction (not recorded which). The sequence was obtained from a male donor with ankylosing spondylitis. The chain has TRBV2 and TRBJ1-6; possibly TRBD1 for D (6 bases). The CDR3 loop is CASVTGKASPLHF. For the CDR3, the DNA is TGTGCCAGCGTTACAGGGAAGGCGTCACCCCTCCACTTT.